This T cell receptor (beta chain) was obtained from a study of blood T cell repertoires in COVID-19. Some clones are missing from TCRdb's copy, which holds only in-frame ones; the method was immunoSEQ multiplex PCR. This sample has some 220,000 clones, with roughly nine tenths found just once. The sequence was obtained from a woman between 18 and 29 years old in a cohort exposed to, infected with or recovered from COVID-19 (not recorded which). The source material was PBMCs or T cells enriched from blood (not recorded which).

For the CDR3, the DNA is TGCAGCGTTGCGGCAGGGGTCTATGGCTACACCTTC. The encoded protein is CSVAAGVYGYTF. The chain couples TRBV29-1 to TRBJ1-2, with a weak D call TRBD1 (6 bases). V lost 4 bases to trimming and J lost 4 bases, with 10 bases between them. The CDR3 has 12 residues. CDR1 and CDR2 from the germline V gene are SQVTM and ANQGSEA.